This T cell receptor beta chain was found in a study of post-analysis software for immune sequencing data. Across the study: There were relapsing-remitting, secondary progressive and progressive-relapsing multiple sclerosis among the disease courses included. Points from the study as a whole: In patients, roughly five TRBV segments were more frequent than in controls, with TRBV5-6, TRBV5-1 and TRBV20-1 among them. Strong co-clustering by F measure was evident for samples that had been prepared in the same batch. Relative to controls, patients with multiple sclerosis showed significantly lower normalized Chao1 diversity.

Germline V lookup: CDR1 LGHNA, CDR2 YNFKEQ. This CDR3 contains 15 residues. V was pared by 2 bases and J by 3 bases, with 6 bases of the junction left unmatched. This clonotype appeared a few times. Its antigen is as yet unknown. The TCR beta cDNA libraries carried unique molecular identifiers. With roughly 0.95 to 11 million T cells as the source, 500,000 to 650,000 cDNA molecules resulted. TCRdb called the PCR reads again in MiXCR, with one record for every CDR3 protein. The sample records some 690,000 distinct CDR3 sequences, about 60% being singletons. The sequence was obtained from a girl aged 2 to 9 with multiple sclerosis. V is TRBV4-2 and J is TRBJ2-5; 7 nucleotides match TRBD2. The source material was blood. The CDR3 sequence is CASSQPGGGEETQYF. In DNA form, the CDR3 reads TGTGCCAGCAGCCAACCGGGGGGTGGAGAAGAGACCCAGTACTTC.